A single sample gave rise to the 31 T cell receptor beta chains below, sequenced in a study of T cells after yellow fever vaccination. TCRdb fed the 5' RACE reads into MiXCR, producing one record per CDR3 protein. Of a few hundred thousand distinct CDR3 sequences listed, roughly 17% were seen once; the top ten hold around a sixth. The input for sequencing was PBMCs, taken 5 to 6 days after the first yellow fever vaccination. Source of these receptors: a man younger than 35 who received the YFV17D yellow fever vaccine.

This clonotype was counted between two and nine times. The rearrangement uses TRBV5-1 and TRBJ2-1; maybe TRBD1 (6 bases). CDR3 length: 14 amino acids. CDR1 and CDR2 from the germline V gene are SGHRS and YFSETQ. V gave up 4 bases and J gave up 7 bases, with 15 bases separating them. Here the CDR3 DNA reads TGCGCCAGCAGCCGATACAGGGTGATGAATGAGCAGTTCTTC. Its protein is CASSRYRVMNEQFF. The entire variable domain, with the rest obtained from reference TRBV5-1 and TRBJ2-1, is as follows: KAGVTQTPRYLIKTRGQQVTLSCSPISGHRSVSWYQQTPGQGLQFLFEYFSETQRNKGNFPGRFSGRQFSNSRSEMNVSTLELGDSALYLCASSRYRVMNEQFFGPGTRLTVL.

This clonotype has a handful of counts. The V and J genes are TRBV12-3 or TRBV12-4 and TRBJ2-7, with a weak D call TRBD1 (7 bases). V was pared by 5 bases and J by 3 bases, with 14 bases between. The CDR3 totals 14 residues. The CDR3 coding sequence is TGTGCCAGCAGTAGCCAGGGGGGCCGCTACGAGCAGTACTTC. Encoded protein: CASSSQGGRYEQYF.

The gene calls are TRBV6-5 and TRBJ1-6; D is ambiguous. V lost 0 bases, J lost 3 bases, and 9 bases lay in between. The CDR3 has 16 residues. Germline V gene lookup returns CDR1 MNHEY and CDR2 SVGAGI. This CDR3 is CASSYSRADYNSPLHF. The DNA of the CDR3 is TGTGCCAGCAGTTACTCGAGGGCAGACTATAATTCACCCCTCCACTTT.

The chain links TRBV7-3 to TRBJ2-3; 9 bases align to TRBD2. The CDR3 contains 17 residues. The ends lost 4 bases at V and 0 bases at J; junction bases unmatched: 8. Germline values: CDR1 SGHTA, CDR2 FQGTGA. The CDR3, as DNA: TGTGCCAGCAGCTCACGCCTAGCGGGGCATAGCACAGATACGCAGTATTTT. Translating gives CASSSRLAGHSTDTQYF. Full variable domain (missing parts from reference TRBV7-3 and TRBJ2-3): GAGVSQTPSNKVTEKGKYVELRCDPISGHTALYWYRQSLGQGPEFLIYFQGTGAADDSGLPNDRFFAVRPEGSVSTLKIQRTERGDSAVYLCASSSRLAGHSTDTQYFGPGTRLTVL.

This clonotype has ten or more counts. The CDR3 here is CASSSPSRLETQYF. CDR3 DNA: TGTGCCAGCAGCTCCCCTTCACGACTGGAGACCCAGTACTTC. V is TRBV5-5 and J is TRBJ2-5; D not resolved. The germline V gene encodes CDR1 SGHKS and CDR2 YYEKEE (reference sequence). The CDR3 is 14 residues long. Trimming shortened V by 3 bases and J by 5 bases, and 14 bases separated the two germline ends. Combining the CDR3 with reference TRBV5-5 and TRBJ2-5 gives the whole variable domain DAGVTQSPTHLIKTRGQQVTLRCSPISGHKSVSWYQQVLGQGPQFIFQYYEKEERGRGNFPDRFSARQFPNYSSELNVNALLLGDSALYLCASSSPSRLETQYFGPGTRLLVL.

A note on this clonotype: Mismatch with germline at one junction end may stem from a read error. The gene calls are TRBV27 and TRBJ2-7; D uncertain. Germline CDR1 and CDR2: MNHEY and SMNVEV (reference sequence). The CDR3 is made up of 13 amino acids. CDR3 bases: TGTGCCAGCAGTTTTGGGATCTCCTACGGGCAGTACTTC. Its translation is CASSFGISYGQYF.

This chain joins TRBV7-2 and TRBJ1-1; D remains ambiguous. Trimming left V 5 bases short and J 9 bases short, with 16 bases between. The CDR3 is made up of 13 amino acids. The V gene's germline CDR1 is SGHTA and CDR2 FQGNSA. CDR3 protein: CASSARMESKAFF. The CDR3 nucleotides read TGTGCCAGCAGCGCCAGGATGGAATCGAAAGCTTTCTTT. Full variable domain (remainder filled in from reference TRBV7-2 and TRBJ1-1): GAGVSQSPSNKVTEKGKDVELRCDPISGHTALYWYRQSLGQGLEFLIYFQGNSAPDKSGLPSDRFSAERTGGSVSTLTIQRTQQEDSAVYLCASSARMESKAFFGQGTRLTVV.

CDR3 in amino acids: CASSVPGQLTYEQYF. The CDR3 bases are TGTGCCAGCAGCGTCCCTGGACAGCTTACCTACGAGCAGTACTTC. The V and J genes are TRBV7-9 and TRBJ2-7; perhaps TRBD1 as D (6 bases). V lost 5 bases and J lost 2, with 16 bases in between. CDR1 SEHNR and CDR2 FQNEAQ come from the germline V gene (reference sequence). This CDR3 comprises 15 residues. The variable domain in full, completed from reference TRBV7-9 and TRBJ2-7, reads DTGVSQNPRHKITKRGQNVTFRCDPISEHNRLYWYRQTLGQGPEFLTYFQNEAQLEKSRLLSDRFSAERPKGSFSTLEIQRTEQGDSAMYLCASSVPGQLTYEQYFGPGTRLTVT.

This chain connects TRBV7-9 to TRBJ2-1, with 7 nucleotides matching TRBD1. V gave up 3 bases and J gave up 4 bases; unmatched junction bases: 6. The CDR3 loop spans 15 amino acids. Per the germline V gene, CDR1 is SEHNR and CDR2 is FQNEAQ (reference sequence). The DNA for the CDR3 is TGTGCCAGCAGCTTCGGACAGGTCCTTTACAATGAGCAGTTCTTC. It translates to CASSFGQVLYNEQFF.

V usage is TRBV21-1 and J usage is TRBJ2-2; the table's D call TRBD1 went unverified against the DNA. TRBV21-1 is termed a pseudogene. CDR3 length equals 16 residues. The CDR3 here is CASSTYDSSRTGELFF. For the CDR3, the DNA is TGTGCCAGCAGCACTTACGACAGCAGCCGAACCGGGGAGCTGTTTTTT.

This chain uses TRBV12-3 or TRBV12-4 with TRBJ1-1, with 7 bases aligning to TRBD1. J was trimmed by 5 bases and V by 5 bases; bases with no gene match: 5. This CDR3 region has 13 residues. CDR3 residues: CASSVTGVTEAFF. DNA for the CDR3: TGTGCCAGCAGTGTCACAGGGGTTACTGAAGCTTTCTTT.

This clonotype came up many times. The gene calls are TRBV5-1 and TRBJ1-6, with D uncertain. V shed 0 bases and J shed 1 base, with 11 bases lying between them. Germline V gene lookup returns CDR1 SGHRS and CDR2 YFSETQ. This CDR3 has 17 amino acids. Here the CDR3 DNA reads TGCGCCAGCAGCTTGGATGAGGGTGGGTCCTATAATTCACCCCTCCACTTT. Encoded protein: CASSLDEGGSYNSPLHF. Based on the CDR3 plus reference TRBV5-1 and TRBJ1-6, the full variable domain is KAGVTQTPRYLIKTRGQQVTLSCSPISGHRSVSWYQQTPGQGLQFLFEYFSETQRNKGNFPGRFSGRQFSNSRSEMNVSTLELGDSALYLCASSLDEGGSYNSPLHFGNGTRLTVT.

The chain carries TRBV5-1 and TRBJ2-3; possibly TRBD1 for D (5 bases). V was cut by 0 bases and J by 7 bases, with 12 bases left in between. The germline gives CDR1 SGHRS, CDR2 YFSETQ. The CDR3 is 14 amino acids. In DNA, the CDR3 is TGCGCCAGCAGCTTGGCCAGGGATCTGAATACGCAGTATTTT. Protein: CASSLARDLNTQYF. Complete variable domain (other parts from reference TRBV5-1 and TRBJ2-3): KAGVTQTPRYLIKTRGQQVTLSCSPISGHRSVSWYQQTPGQGLQFLFEYFSETQRNKGNFPGRFSGRQFSNSRSEMNVSTLELGDSALYLCASSLARDLNTQYFGPGTRLTVL.

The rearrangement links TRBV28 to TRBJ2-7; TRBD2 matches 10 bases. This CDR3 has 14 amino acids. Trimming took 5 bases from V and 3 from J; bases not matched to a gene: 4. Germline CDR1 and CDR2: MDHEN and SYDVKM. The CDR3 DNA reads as TGTGCCAGCAGTACTAGCGGGGACAACTACGAGCAGTACGTC. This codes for CASSTSGDNYEQYV.

CDR3 residues: CASSLPFRGGRSFGDTQYF. CDR3 bases: TGTGCCAGCAGTCTTCCCTTCCGGGGAGGAAGGTCTTTTGGGGATACGCAGTATTTT. The chain recombines TRBV11-1 with TRBJ2-3; weak D call: TRBD2 (6 bases). The CDR3 extends over 19 amino acids. The germline gives CDR1 SGHAT, CDR2 FQDESV (reference sequence). Trimming pared 6 bases from V and 6 bases from J, leaving 31 bases between.

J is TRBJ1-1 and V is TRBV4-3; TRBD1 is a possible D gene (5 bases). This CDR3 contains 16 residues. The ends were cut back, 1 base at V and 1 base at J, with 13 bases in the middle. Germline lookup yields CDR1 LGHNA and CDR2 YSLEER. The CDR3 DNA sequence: TGCGCCAGCAGCCAAGGCCCCATCACAGGGAACACTGAAGCTTTCTTT. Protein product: CASSQGPITGNTEAFF.

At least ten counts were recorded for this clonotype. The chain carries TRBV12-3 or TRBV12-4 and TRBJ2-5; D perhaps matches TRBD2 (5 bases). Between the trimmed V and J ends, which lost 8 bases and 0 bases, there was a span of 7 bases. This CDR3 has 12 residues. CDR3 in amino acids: CASRDHQETQYF. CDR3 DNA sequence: TGTGCCAGCCGGGATCACCAAGAGACCCAGTACTTC.

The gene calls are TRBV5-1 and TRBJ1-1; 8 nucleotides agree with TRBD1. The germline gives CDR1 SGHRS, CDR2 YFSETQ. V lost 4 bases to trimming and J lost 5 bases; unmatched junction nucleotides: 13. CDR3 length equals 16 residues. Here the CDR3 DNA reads TGCGCCAGCAGCCCGATGGCAGGGGGCTTGGAGACTGAAGCTTTCTTT. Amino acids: CASSPMAGGLETEAFF.

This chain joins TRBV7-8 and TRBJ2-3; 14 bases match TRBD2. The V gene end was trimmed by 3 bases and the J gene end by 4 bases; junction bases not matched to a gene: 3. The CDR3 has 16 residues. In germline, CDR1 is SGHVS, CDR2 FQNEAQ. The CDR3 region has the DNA TGTGCCAGCAGCTTTGGGACTAGCGGGGGTCCAGATACGCAGTATTTT. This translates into CASSFGTSGGPDTQYF.

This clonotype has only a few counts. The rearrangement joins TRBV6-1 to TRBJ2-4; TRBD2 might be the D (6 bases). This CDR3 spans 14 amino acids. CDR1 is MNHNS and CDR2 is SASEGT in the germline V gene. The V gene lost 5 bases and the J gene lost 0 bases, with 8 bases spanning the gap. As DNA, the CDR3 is TGTGCCAGCAGTCGGAGGGTAGCCAAAAACATTCAGTACTTC. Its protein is CASSRRVAKNIQYF.

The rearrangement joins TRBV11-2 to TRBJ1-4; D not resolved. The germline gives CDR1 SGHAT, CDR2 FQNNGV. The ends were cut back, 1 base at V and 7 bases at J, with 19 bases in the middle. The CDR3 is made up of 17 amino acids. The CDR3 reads CASSLGLGGGSSEKLFF. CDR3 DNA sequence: TGTGCCAGCAGCTTAGGTCTTGGAGGAGGATCTAGTGAAAAACTGTTTTTT.

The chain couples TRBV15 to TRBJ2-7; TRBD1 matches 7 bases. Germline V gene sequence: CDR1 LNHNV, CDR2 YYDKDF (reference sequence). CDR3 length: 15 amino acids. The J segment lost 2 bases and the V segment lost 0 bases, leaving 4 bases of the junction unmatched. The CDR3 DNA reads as TGTGCCACCAGCAGAGATCGTGGGACAGCCTACGAGCAGTACGTC. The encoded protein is CATSRDRGTAYEQYV.

The CDR3 region is CASSQDPRGFKNIQYF. The CDR3 nucleotides read TGTGCCAGCAGCCAAGATCCCCGGGGGTTCAAAAACATTCAGTACTTC. The chain uses TRBV3-1 and TRBJ2-4; tentative D call: TRBD2 (6 bases). CDR1 and CDR2 from the germline V gene are LGHDT and YNNKEL (reference sequence). V was clipped by 0 bases and J by 3 bases, with 12 bases between them. This CDR3 is 16 amino acids long.

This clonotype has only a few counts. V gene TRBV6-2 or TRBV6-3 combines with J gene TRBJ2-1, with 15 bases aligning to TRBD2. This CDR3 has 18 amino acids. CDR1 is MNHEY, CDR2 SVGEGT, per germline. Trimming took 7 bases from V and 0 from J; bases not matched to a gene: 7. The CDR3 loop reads CASILGLAGGGSYNEQFF. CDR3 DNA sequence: TGTGCCAGCATCTTGGGACTAGCGGGGGGTGGCTCCTACAATGAGCAGTTCTTC.

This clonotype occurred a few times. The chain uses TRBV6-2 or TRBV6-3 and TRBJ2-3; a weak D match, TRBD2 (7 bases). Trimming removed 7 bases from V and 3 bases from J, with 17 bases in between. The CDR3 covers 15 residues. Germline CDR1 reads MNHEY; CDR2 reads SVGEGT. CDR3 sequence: CASTLGGGATDTQYF. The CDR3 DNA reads TGTGCCAGCACTCTGGGGGGGGGGGCAACAGATACGCAGTATTTT.

CDR3 region: CASSPVQGPLEQFF. The CDR3 DNA is TGTGCCAGCAGCCCGGTGCAGGGCCCCCTTGAGCAGTTCTTC. The chain is built from TRBV11-2 and TRBJ2-1; possibly TRBD1 for D (5 bases). Trimming cost V 5 bases and J 9 bases, with 17 bases left between them. The CDR3 has 14 residues. Germline V gene data show CDR1 as SGHAT and CDR2 as FQNNGV. The full variable domain, rest sourced from reference TRBV11-2 and TRBJ2-1, is EAGVAQSPRYKIIEKRQSVAFWCNPISGHATLYWYQQILGQGPKLLIQFQNNGVVDDSQLPKDRFSAERLKGVDSTLKIQPAKLEDSAVYLCASSPVQGPLEQFFGPGTRLTVL.

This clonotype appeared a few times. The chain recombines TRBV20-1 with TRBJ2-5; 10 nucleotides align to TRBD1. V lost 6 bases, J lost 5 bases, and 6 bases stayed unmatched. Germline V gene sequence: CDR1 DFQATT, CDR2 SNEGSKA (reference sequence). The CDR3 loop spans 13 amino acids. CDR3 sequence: CSAPDRGKETQYF. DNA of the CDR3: TGCAGTGCCCCGGACAGGGGGAAGGAGACCCAGTACTTC.

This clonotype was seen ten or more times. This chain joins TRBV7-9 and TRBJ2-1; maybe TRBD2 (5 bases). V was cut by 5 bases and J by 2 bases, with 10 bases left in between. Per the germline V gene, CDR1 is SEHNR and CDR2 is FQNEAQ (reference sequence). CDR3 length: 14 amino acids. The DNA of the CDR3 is TGTGCCAGCAGCCCCGACGGGACCTACAATGAGCAGTTCTTC. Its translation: CASSPDGTYNEQFF.

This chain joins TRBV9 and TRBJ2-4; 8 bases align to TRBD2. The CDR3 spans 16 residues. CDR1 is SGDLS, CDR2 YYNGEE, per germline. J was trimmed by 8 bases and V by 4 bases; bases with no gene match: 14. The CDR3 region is CASSPQGAGAADIQYF. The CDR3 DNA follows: TGTGCCAGCAGCCCCCAAGGAGCGGGGGCAGCGGACATTCAGTACTTC.

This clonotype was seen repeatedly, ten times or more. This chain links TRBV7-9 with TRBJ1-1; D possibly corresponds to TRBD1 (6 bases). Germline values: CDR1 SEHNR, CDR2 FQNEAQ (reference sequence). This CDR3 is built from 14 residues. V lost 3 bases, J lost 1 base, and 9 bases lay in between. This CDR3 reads CASSLRGTNTEAFF. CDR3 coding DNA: TGTGCCAGCAGCTTGAGGGGGACGAACACTGAAGCTTTCTTT. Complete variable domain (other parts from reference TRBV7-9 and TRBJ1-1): DTGVSQNPRHKITKRGQNVTFRCDPISEHNRLYWYRQTLGQGPEFLTYFQNEAQLEKSRLLSDRFSAERPKGSFSTLEIQRTEQGDSAMYLCASSLRGTNTEAFFGQGTRLTVV.

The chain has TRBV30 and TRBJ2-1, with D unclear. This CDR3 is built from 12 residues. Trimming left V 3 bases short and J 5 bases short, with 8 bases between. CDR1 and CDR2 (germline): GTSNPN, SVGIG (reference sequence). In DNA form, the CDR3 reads TGTGCCTGGAGCGGGCTAGACAATGAGCAGTTCTTC. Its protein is CAWSGLDNEQFF.